The clone carrying this T cell receptor beta chain has only a few counts. Germline-derived CDR1 and CDR2 are DFQATT and SNEGSKA (reference sequence). Trimming removed 1 base from V and 1 base from J; junction bases left unmatched: 11. The length of the CDR3 is 18 residues. TCRdb re-called the RT-PCR reads with MiXCR, one entry per CDR3 protein. This table has fewer than 800,000 distinct CDR3 sequences, 12% to 15% appearing once. This TCR was recovered from a female donor in good health, serving as a healthy control. Input material: memory CD4+ T cells from blood. The chain combines TRBV20-1 with TRBJ1-5; 9 positions agree with TRBD1. The CDR3 here is CSARALAGQGISNQPQHF. The DNA for the CDR3 is TGCAGTGCTAGAGCTCTCGCGGGACAGGGAATAAGCAATCAGCCCCAGCATTTT.